Listed below are T cell receptor beta chains from one sample, sequenced in a study of T cells after yellow fever vaccination. One entry per CDR3 protein, called by TCRdb with MiXCR from the 5' RACE reads. The sample records roughly 520,000 distinct CDR3 sequences, less than 25% being singletons. Material: PBMCs, obtained roughly 23 days after the first yellow fever vaccination. Every receptor here comes from a young man who received the YFV17D yellow fever vaccine. The CDR3 runs from the conserved cysteine through the conserved F or W. D genes are given only for firm matches. Where a row states a size, it is once, few, many or the class of an expanded clone; other rows omit it.

clone size	V gene	J gene	D gene	CDR3 length	CDR3 DNA	CDR3 protein
-	TRBV12-3/TRBV12-4	TRBJ2-7	TRBD1	15	TGTGCCAGCAGTTCCCCCGGACAGGGCCTCTACGAGCAGTACTTC	CASSSPGQGLYEQYF
many	TRBV11-2	TRBJ1-4	-	14	TGTGCCAGCAGCCAACAGGAATTTAGTGAAAAACTGTTTTTT	CASSQQEFSEKLFF
-	TRBV27	TRBJ2-6	-	15	TGTGCCTCCGGGGGTGAGAGCTCTGGGGCCAACGTCCTGACTTTC	CASGGESSGANVLTF
few	TRBV6-5	TRBJ1-5	TRBD1	17	TGTGCCAGCAGTTACGTTTCAGGGACAGGGGAAGGGCAGCCCCAGCATTTT	CASSYVSGTGEGQPQHF
few	TRBV5-6	TRBJ1-2	-	12	TGTGCCAGCAGCATAGCGCCAGAGGGCTACACCTTC	CASSIAPEGYTF
once	TRBV4-1	TRBJ1-6	TRBD1	16	TGCGCCAGCAGCCTATACTGGGGACAGGGAAATTCACCCCTCCACTTT	CASSLYWGQGNSPLHF
-	TRBV11-2	TRBJ2-1	-	14	TGTGCCAGCAGCTTAGATACGGCTTACAATGAGCAGTTCTTC	CASSLDTAYNEQFF
-	TRBV12-3/TRBV12-4	TRBJ2-1	TRBD1	14	TGTGCCAGCAGTCCCTGGGACAGCAACAATGAGCAGTTCTTC	CASSPWDSNNEQFF
-	TRBV4-2	TRBJ1-3	-	18	TGTGCCAGCAGCCAAGATTGGGGTGAAAGCCGCTCTGGAAACACCATATATTTT	CASSQDWGESRSGNTIYF
few	TRBV4-2	TRBJ1-2	-	14	TGTGCCAGCAGCCAAGGAGGAGACAACTATGGCTACACCTTC	CASSQGGDNYGYTF
-	TRBV7-8	TRBJ1-6	-	17	TGTGCCAGCAGCTTGAGAGTTGGGGGCCGCATAAGTTCACCCCTCCACTTT	CASSLRVGGRISSPLHF
few	TRBV12-5	TRBJ2-1	-	10	TGTGCTAGTGGTTTGATTGAGCAGTTCTTC	CASGLIEQFF
few	TRBV11-1	TRBJ2-6	TRBD1	20	TGTGCCAGCAGCGAAAACCGGGACAGCAATGGAAGCTCTGGGGCCAACGTCCTGACTTTC	CASSENRDSNGSSGANVLTF
few	TRBV7-3	TRBJ2-1	TRBD2	15	TGTGCCAGCAGTCACGGGACTAGCGGGGGCAATGAGCAGTTCTTC	CASSHGTSGGNEQFF
few	TRBV3-1	TRBJ1-1	-	12	TGTGCCAGCAGCCAAGCCGGTGTGAAAGCTTTCTTT	CASSQAGVKAFF
-	TRBV24-1	TRBJ2-3	-	18	TGTGCCACCAGTGATAAAAAACCGGGACCTTACTCCACAGATACGCAGTATTTT	CATSDKKPGPYSTDTQYF
few	TRBV30	TRBJ2-6	-	15	TGTGCCTGGAGTGTACTGGGGACTGGGGCCAACGTCCTGACTTTC	CAWSVLGTGANVLTF
-	TRBV7-6	TRBJ1-6	-	14	TGTGCCAAGCTTAGGTTGATGGAGAATTCACCCCTCCACTTT	CAKLRLMENSPLHF
-	TRBV12-3/TRBV12-4	TRBJ2-1	-	15	TGTGCCAGCAGTTTACGGGCGGCCCAGTACAATGAGCAGTTCTTC	CASSLRAAQYNEQFF
few	TRBV4-2	TRBJ1-2	TRBD1	18	TGTGCCAGCAGCCAAGATCGGGACAGGGGGCTTCAAAGGAATGGCTACACCTTC	CASSQDRDRGLQRNGYTF
-	TRBV12-3/TRBV12-4	TRBJ2-5	TRBD2	15	TGTGCCAGCAGTTTAGTAGGGACTAGCTGGGGGACCCAGTACTTC	CASSLVGTSWGTQYF
-	TRBV7-9	TRBJ2-3	-	12	TGTGCCAGCAGCCGAGGGGCATGGACGCAGTATTTT	CASSRGAWTQYF
-	TRBV6-2/TRBV6-3	TRBJ1-5	-	12	TGTGCCACCGGTTATAGCAATCAGCCCCAGCATTTT	CATGYSNQPQHF